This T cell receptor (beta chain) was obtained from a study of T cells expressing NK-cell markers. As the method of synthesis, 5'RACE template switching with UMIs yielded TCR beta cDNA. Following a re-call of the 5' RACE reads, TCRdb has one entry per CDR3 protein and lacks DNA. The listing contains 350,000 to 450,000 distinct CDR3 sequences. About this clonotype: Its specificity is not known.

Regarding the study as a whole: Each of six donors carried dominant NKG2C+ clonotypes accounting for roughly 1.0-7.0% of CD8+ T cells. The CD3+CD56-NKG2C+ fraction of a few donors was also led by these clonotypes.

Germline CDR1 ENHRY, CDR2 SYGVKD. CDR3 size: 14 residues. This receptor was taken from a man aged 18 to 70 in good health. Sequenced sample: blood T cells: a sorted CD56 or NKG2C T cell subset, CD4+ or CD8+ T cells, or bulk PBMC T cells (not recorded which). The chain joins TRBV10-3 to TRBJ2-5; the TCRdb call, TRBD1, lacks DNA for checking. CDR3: CAIRDTSQRETQYF.